These 31 T cell receptor beta chains were all obtained from the same sample, sequenced in a study of T cell responses to AZD1222 COVID-19 vaccine. The protocol was immunoSEQ multiplex PCR, while the TCRdb copy is restricted to in-frame clones and leaves out a portion. The sample includes roughly 190,000 clones, approximately 91% of them seen just once. Sequencing was performed on peripheral blood, taken on day 0 of AZD1222 vaccination. Receptor source: an adult in good health.

This chain joins TRBV6-5 and TRBJ2-3; TRBD2 agrees at 8 bases. Unmatched junction bases numbered 8, after V lost 6 bases and J lost 3 bases. This CDR3 is 15 amino acids long. Germline-derived CDR1 and CDR2 are MNHEY and SVGAGI. The DNA of the CDR3 is TGTGCCAGCAGACCCCCGGGACTAGAAACAGATACGCAGTATTTT. This codes for CASRPPGLETDTQYF.

This chain uses TRBV25-1 with TRBJ2-5; no clear D. The CDR3 loop spans 14 amino acids. Per the germline V gene, CDR1 is MGHDK and CDR2 is SYGVNS. V lost 0 bases and J 2 bases, leaving 7 bases between the germline ends. The CDR3 spells CASSEYKGQETQYF. The CDR3 coding sequence is TGTGCCAGCAGTGAATACAAAGGGCAAGAGACCCAGTACTTC.

Turning to this clone: A read error may explain this, as a much larger clone is one base away. The V call is TRBV5-4, the J call TRBJ1-1; D remains unclear. Trimming cost V 2 bases and J 4 bases, with 6 bases left between them. The CDR3 extends over 12 amino acids. CDR1 SGHNT and CDR2 YYREEE come from the germline V gene (reference sequence). CDR3 DNA: TGTGCCAGCAGCTTACGAGGCACTGAAGCTTTCTTT. Encoded protein: CASSLRGTEAFF.

The V call is TRBV4-2, the J call TRBJ1-2; possible D gene TRBD1, 5 bases. Trimming shortened V by 0 bases and J by 4 bases, and 12 bases separated the two germline ends. CDR1 LGHNA and CDR2 YNFKEQ come from the germline V gene. The CDR3 is 15 residues long. The CDR3 sequence: CASSQDLRDSYGYTF. CDR3 in DNA: TGTGCCAGCAGCCAAGACCTCAGGGATTCCTATGGCTACACCTTC.

The chain links TRBV14 to TRBJ2-5; possibly TRBD1 for D (6 bases). Trimming shortened V by 4 bases and J by 5 bases, and 17 bases separated the two germline ends. Germline loops: CDR1 SGHDN, CDR2 FVKESK. The CDR3 runs to 15 residues. CDR3 region: CASSPGTGKYETQYF. CDR3 DNA sequence: TGTGCCAGCAGCCCCGGTACAGGGAAATACGAGACCCAGTACTTC. The full variable domain, completed using reference TRBV14 and TRBJ2-5, is EAGVTQFPSHSVIEKGQTVTLRCDPISGHDNLYWYRRVMGKEIKFLLHFVKESKQDESGMPNNRFLAERTGGTYSTLKVQPAELEDSGVYFCASSPGTGKYETQYFGPGTRLLVL.

The chain uses TRBV28 and TRBJ2-1; D is possibly TRBD1 or TRBD2 (5 bases each). V lost 6 bases, J lost 9 bases, and 15 bases lay in between. CDR3 length: 13 residues. CDR1 is MDHEN and CDR2 is SYDVKM in the germline V gene. This CDR3 reads CASSLEGSIEQFF. The CDR3 DNA reads TGTGCCAGCAGCCTTGAGGGGAGTATTGAGCAGTTCTTC.

This chain joins TRBV5-5 and TRBJ1-2; D unclear. V lost 4 bases, J lost 4 bases, and 17 bases lay in between. The CDR3 totals 15 residues. Germline assignment: CDR1 SGHKS and CDR2 YYEKEE (reference sequence). The CDR3 DNA follows: TGTGCCAGCAGCCCTCAACCGCGAATCAGCTATGGCTACACCTTC. It specifies CASSPQPRISYGYTF.

The CDR3 loop reads CASSQEAQNSPLHF. For the CDR3, the DNA is TGTGCCAGCAGCCAAGAGGCACAGAATTCACCCCTCCACTTT. The chain recombines TRBV14 with TRBJ1-6; D not resolved. This CDR3 region has 14 residues. V was clipped by 0 bases and J by 7 bases, with 7 bases between them. Germline loops: CDR1 SGHDN, CDR2 FVKESK.

V usage is TRBV10-3 and J usage is TRBJ2-3, with D unresolved. The CDR3 covers 15 residues. Germline CDR1 reads ENHRY; CDR2 reads SYGVKD. Trimming left V 3 bases short and J 2 bases short, with 12 bases between. The CDR3 DNA reads as TGTGCCATCAGTGATCGTCCTAGAGACACAGATACGCAGTATTTT. Amino acids: CAISDRPRDTDTQYF.

The CDR3 protein is CASSLGAGPDTQYF. The CDR3 bases are TGTGCCAGCAGCTTGGGGGCAGGGCCAGATACGCAGTATTTT. The J gene is TRBJ2-3, the V gene TRBV5-5; D is possibly TRBD1 (5 bases). Germline-derived CDR1 and CDR2 are SGHKS and YYEKEE (reference sequence). The CDR3 covers 14 residues. Trimming pared 0 bases from V and 4 bases from J, leaving 9 bases between.

V is TRBV6-9 and J is TRBJ1-5; maybe TRBD1 (6 bases). The length of the CDR3 is 17 residues. Germline V gives CDR1 MNHGY, CDR2 SVAAGI. Trimming stripped 2 bases from V and 2 bases from J, with 16 bases between. The CDR3 coding sequence is TGTGCCAGCAGTTATAGACAGGTGGGCGTGGGCAATCAGCCCCAGCATTTT. Translated, it gives CASSYRQVGVGNQPQHF.

This rearrangement joins TRBV9 to TRBJ2-7; D not certain. Trimming took 0 bases from V and 0 from J, leaving 10 bases between them. The length of the CDR3 is 15 residues. The V gene's germline CDR1 is SGDLS and CDR2 YYNGEE. The CDR3 sequence: CASSVAASSSYEQYF. Written as DNA, the CDR3 is TGTGCCAGCAGCGTAGCTGCTAGTAGCTCCTACGAGCAGTACTTC.

This chain connects TRBV27 to TRBJ2-7; possibly TRBD1 or TRBD2 for D (5 bases each). The V end lost 4 bases, the J end lost 2 bases, and 18 bases lay between the germline ends. CDR3 size: 16 residues. CDR1 and CDR2 (germline): MNHEY, SMNVEV (reference sequence). The DNA for the CDR3 is TGTGCCAGCAGTTATTACGGGGACCCACACCCCTACGAGCAGTACTTC. It codes for CASSYYGDPHPYEQYF.

The chain couples TRBV5-8 to TRBJ1-2; 7 bases match TRBD1. Germline trimming cut 5 bases from V and 0 bases from J; bases unmatched to any gene: 13. This CDR3 is built from 17 residues. Per the germline V gene, CDR1 is SGHTS and CDR2 is YDEGEE. The CDR3 region is CASRWLRTGRANYGYTF. DNA for the CDR3: TGTGCCAGCAGATGGCTTCGGACAGGCCGAGCTAACTATGGCTACACCTTC.

This chain uses TRBV7-2 with TRBJ2-7; D gene ambiguous. This CDR3 comprises 13 residues. The V end lost 1 base, the J end lost 7 bases, and 11 bases lay between the germline ends. CDR1 SGHTA and CDR2 FQGNSA come from the germline V gene. This CDR3 reads CASSLVRWGEQYF. The CDR3 DNA reads TGTGCCAGCAGCTTAGTTCGGTGGGGAGAGCAGTACTTC.

The chain joins TRBV29-1 to TRBJ1-1, with D unresolved. V lost 4 bases and J lost 0, with 6 bases in between. This CDR3 has 12 amino acids. Germline V gene data show CDR1 as SQVTM and CDR2 as ANQGSEA. DNA of the CDR3: TGCAGCGTTGGGGGAGTGAACACTGAAGCTTTCTTT. This encodes CSVGGVNTEAFF.

The rearrangement uses TRBV5-6 and TRBJ2-7; TRBD2 agrees at 13 bases. Trimming cost V 4 bases and J 7 bases; bases outside gene matches: 5. The CDR3 loop spans 14 amino acids. The V gene's germline CDR1 is SGHDT and CDR2 YYEEEE. The CDR3 is CASSLQTSGREQYF. The CDR3 DNA follows: TGTGCCAGCAGCCTACAGACTAGCGGGAGGGAGCAGTACTTC.

The gene calls are TRBV9 and TRBJ2-6, with TRBD1 matching 7 bases. With V trimmed by 4 bases and J by 2 bases, 6 bases remained unmatched. The germline CDR1 and CDR2 sequences are SGDLS and YYNGEE. The CDR3 covers 16 residues. The CDR3 DNA reads TGTGCCAGCAGCAACCCGACAGGGCCTGGGGCCAACGTCCTGACTTTC. Translation: CASSNPTGPGANVLTF.

This clone came up once. The gene calls are TRBV18 and TRBJ1-1; D not resolved. CDR1 KGHSH and CDR2 LQKENI come from the germline V gene. Trimming left V 3 bases short and J 0 bases short, with 8 bases between. The CDR3 totals 14 residues. CDR3 nucleotides: TGTGCCAGCTCACCTTGGCGGCTGAACACTGAAGCTTTCTTT. It codes for CASSPWRLNTEAFF.

J is TRBJ1-5 and V is TRBV5-1; D is unresolved. V shed 5 bases and J shed 5 bases, with 20 bases lying between them. CDR3 length: 16 residues. Germline CDR1 SGHRS, CDR2 YFSETQ. CDR3 protein: CASSPGDRLRDQPQHF. The CDR3 DNA follows: TGCGCCAGCAGTCCCGGCGACCGACTTAGGGATCAGCCCCAGCATTTT. Full variable domain (remainder filled in from reference TRBV5-1 and TRBJ1-5): KAGVTQTPRYLIKTRGQQVTLSCSPISGHRSVSWYQQTPGQGLQFLFEYFSETQRNKGNFPGRFSGRQFSNSRSEMNVSTLELGDSALYLCASSPGDRLRDQPQHFGDGTRLSIL.

The chain employs TRBV29-1 and TRBJ1-1; 10 bases line up with TRBD1. J gave up 6 bases and V 7 bases, and 11 bases lay outside the gene matches. The germline CDR1 and CDR2 sequences are SQVTM and ANQGSEA. There are 14 residues in the CDR3. CDR3 in amino acids: CSASGGDRGPEAFF. CDR3 nucleotides: TGCAGCGCCTCCGGAGGAGACAGGGGGCCTGAAGCTTTCTTT.

The rearrangement uses TRBV5-1 and TRBJ2-2; D gene ambiguous. The CDR3 length is 14 residues. Germline V lookup: CDR1 SGHRS, CDR2 YFSETQ. With 4 bases removed from V and 1 base from J, the gap between germline ends came to 8 bases. CDR3 DNA: TGCGCCAGCAGCCCCGAAATGAACACCGGGGAGCTGTTTTTT. Amino acid sequence: CASSPEMNTGELFF.

This chain links TRBV11-3 with TRBJ2-2; D uncertain. Between the trimmed V and J ends, which lost 4 bases and 6 bases, there was a span of 6 bases. The CDR3 is made up of 12 amino acids. Germline CDR1 reads SGHNT; CDR2 reads YENEEA. The CDR3, as DNA: TGTGCCAGCAGCTCCCCCCCCGGGGAGCTGTTTTTT. This codes for CASSSPPGELFF.

This clone was seen once. V is TRBV18 and J is TRBJ2-1, with D possibly matching TRBD2 (5 bases). V lost 4 bases to trimming and J lost 0 bases, with 16 bases between them. The germline CDR1 and CDR2 sequences are KGHSH and LQKENI. CDR3 length equals 17 residues. As DNA, the CDR3 is TGTGCCAGCTCACATCAAGGGTTGGGGAGCTCCTACAATGAGCAGTTCTTC. As protein: CASSHQGLGSSYNEQFF. Full variable domain (remainder filled in from reference TRBV18 and TRBJ2-1): NAGVMQNPRHLVRRRGQEARLRCSPMKGHSHVYWYRQLPEEGLKFMVYLQKENIIDESGMPKERFSAEFPKEGPSILRIQQVVRGDSAAYFCASSHQGLGSSYNEQFFGPGTRLTVL.

DNA of the CDR3: TGTGCCAGCAGGCTAGGGAACAATGAGCAGTTCTTC. This translates into CASRLGNNEQFF. The gene calls are TRBV27 and TRBJ2-1; D is unclear. Deletions cut 6 bases from V and 5 bases from J, with 8 bases between. The CDR3 consists of 12 residues. Germline CDR1 is MNHEY and CDR2 is SMNVEV (reference sequence).

The chain carries TRBV7-2 and TRBJ1-5; a possible D gene is TRBD1 (5 bases). The CDR3 contains 11 residues. V dropped 4 bases and J dropped 9 bases, with 7 bases sitting between them. The V gene's germline CDR1 is SGHTA and CDR2 FQGNSA. CDR3 sequence (DNA): TGTGCCAGCAGCTCCGGGGGGCCCCAGCATTTT. This encodes CASSSGGPQHF.

This chain connects TRBV7-6 to TRBJ2-7; possible D gene TRBD2, 5 bases. V lost 7 bases, J lost 6 bases, and 19 bases lay in between. The CDR3 is made up of 14 amino acids. Per the germline V gene, CDR1 is SGHVS and CDR2 is FNYEAQ. CDR3 nucleotide sequence: TGTGCCAGCACCTTTGCGGCGGGCGTCGGCGAGCAGTACTTC. This gives the protein CASTFAAGVGEQYF.

The V gene is TRBV28, the J gene TRBJ2-1; 9 positions match TRBD2. J lost 7 bases, V lost 2 bases, and 18 bases had no gene match. The CDR3 is made up of 19 amino acids. Looked up from germline, CDR1 is MDHEN and CDR2 is SYDVKM. The CDR3 nucleotides read TGTGCCAGCAGTTTACCCCCTTTGTTGTCTAGCGGGATAACGAATGAGCAGTTCTTC. Translated: CASSLPPLLSSGITNEQFF.

The chain recombines TRBV9 with TRBJ2-5; the match to TRBD2 covers 10 bases. Germline values: CDR1 SGDLS, CDR2 YYNGEE. Trimming removed 3 bases from V and 2 bases from J; junction bases left unmatched: 7. The CDR3 covers 16 residues. CDR3 sequence (DNA): TGTGCCAGCAGCGGAAATAGCGGGGGGCCACAAGAGACCCAGTACTTC. Translating gives CASSGNSGGPQETQYF.

V and J are TRBV19 and TRBJ1-4; TRBD1 agrees at 10 bases. V shed 5 bases, J shed 10 bases, and the junction held 7 bases outside the gene matches. Germline CDR1 and CDR2: LNHDA and SQIVND (reference sequence). The CDR3 loop spans 14 amino acids. The CDR3: CASSPGTGDVKLFF. For the CDR3, the DNA is TGTGCCAGTAGTCCCGGGACAGGGGATGTAAAACTGTTTTTT.

V gene TRBV12-3 or TRBV12-4 combines with J gene TRBJ1-1; 8 nucleotides agree with TRBD1. The junction had 5 bases not matched to a gene; V was cut back by 4 bases and J by 10 bases. The CDR3 is 12 residues long. In DNA form, the CDR3 reads TGTGCCAGCAGTTCCCTCGGACAGGGAGCTTTCTTT. Its translation: CASSSLGQGAFF.